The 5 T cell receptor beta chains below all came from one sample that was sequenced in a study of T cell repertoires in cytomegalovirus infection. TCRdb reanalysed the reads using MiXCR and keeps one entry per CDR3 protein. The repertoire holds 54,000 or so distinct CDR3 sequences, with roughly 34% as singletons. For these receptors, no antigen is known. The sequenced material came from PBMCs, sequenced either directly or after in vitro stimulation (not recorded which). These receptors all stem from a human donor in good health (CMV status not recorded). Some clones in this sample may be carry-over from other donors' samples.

CDR3 residues: CASNIPADVGYTF. Here the CDR3 DNA reads TGTGCCAGCAATATTCCGGCGGATGTCGGCTACACCTTC. This chain uses TRBV2 with TRBJ1-2; no reliable D call. CDR3 length equals 13 residues. Trimming took 7 bases from V and 8 from J, leaving 17 bases between them. CDR1 and CDR2 from the germline V gene are SNHLY and FYNNEI. Full variable domain (rest looked up from reference TRBV2 and TRBJ1-2): EPEVTQTPSHQVTQMGQEVILRCVPISNHLYFYWYRQILGQKVEFLVSFYNNEISEKSEIFDDQFSVERPDGSNFTLKIRSTKLEDSAMYFCASNIPADVGYTFGSGTRLTVV.

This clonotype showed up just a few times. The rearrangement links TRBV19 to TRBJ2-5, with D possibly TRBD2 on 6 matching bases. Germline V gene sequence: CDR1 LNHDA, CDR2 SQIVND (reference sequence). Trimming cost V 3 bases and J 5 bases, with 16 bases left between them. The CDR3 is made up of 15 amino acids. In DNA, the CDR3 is TGTGCCAGTAGTATTGTTCTCGGGAGTGGGGAGACCCAGTACTTC. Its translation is CASSIVLGSGETQYF.

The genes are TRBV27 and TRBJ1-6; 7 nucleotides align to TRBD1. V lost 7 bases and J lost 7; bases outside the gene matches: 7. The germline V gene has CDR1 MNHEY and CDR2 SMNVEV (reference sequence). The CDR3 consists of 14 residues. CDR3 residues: CASTRQGLNSPLHF. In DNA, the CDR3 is TGTGCCAGCACTAGACAGGGTCTAAATTCACCCCTCCACTTT.

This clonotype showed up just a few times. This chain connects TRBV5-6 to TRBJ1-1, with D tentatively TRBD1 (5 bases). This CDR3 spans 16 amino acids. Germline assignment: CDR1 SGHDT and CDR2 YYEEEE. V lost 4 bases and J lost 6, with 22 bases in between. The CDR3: CASSKGIGTMISEAFF. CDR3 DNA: TGTGCCAGCAGCAAGGGGATAGGGACGATGATTTCTGAAGCTTTCTTT.

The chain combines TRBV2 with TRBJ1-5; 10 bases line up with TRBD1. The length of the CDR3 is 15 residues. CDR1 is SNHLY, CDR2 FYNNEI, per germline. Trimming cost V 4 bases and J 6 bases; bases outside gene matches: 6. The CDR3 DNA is TGTGCCAGCAGTGTGGAGCGGACAGGGGGTCAGCCCCAGCATTTT. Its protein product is CASSVERTGGQPQHF.